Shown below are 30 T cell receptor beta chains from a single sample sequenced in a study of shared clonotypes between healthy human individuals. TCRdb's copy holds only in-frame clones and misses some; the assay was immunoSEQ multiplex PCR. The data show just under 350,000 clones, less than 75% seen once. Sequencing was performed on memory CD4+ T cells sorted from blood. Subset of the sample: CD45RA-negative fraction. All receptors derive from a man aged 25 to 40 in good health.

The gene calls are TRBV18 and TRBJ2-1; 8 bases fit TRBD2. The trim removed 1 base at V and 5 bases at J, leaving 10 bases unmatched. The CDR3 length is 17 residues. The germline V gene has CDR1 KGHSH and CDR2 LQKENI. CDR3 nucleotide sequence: TGTGCCAGCTCACCACTCCCAGCGGGAGTAACAAACAATGAGCAGTTCTTC. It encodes CASSPLPAGVTNNEQFF.

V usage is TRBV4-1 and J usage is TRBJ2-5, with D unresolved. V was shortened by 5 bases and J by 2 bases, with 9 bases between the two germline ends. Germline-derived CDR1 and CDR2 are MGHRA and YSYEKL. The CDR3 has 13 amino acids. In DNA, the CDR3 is TGCGCCAGCAGCTTACAGCTGCAAGAGACCCAGTACTTC. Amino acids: CASSLQLQETQYF.

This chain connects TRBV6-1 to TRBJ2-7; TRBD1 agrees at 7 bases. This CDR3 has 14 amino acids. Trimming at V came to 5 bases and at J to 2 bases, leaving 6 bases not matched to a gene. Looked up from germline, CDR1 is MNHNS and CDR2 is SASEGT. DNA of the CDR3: TGTGCCAGCAGTAGACAGGGTGAGGCCTACGAGCAGTACTTC. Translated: CASSRQGEAYEQYF.

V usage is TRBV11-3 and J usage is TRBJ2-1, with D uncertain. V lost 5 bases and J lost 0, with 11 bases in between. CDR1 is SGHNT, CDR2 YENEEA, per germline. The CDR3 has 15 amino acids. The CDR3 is CASSTGRTSYNEQFF. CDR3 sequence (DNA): TGTGCCAGCAGCACCGGCCGAACCTCCTACAATGAGCAGTTCTTC.

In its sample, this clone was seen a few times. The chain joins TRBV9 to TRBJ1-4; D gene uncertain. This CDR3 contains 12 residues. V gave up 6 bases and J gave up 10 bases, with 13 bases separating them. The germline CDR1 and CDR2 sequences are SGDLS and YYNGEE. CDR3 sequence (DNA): TGTGCCAGCAATTCTCTCCGGGCAAAACTGTTTTTT. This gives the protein CASNSLRAKLFF. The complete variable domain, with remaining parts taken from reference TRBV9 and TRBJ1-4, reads DSGVTQTPKHLITATGQRVTLRCSPRSGDLSVYWYQQSLDQGLQFLIQYYNGEERAKGNILERFSAQQFPDLHSELNLSSLELGDSALYFCASNSLRAKLFFGSGTQLSVL.

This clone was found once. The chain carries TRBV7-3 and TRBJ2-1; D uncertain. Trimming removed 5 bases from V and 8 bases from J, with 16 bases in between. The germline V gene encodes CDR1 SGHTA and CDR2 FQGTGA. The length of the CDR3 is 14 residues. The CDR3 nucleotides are TGTGCCAGCAGCCCCGAATGGGGTTTCGATGAGCAGTTCTTC. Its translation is CASSPEWGFDEQFF.

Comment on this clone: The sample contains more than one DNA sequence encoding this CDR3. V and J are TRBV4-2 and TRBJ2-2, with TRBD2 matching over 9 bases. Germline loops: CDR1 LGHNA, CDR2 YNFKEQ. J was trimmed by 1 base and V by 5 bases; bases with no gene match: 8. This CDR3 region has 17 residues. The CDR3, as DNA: TGTGCCAGCAGCTCTAGACTAGCGGACAAGAACACCGGGGAGCTGTTTTTT. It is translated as CASSSRLADKNTGELFF.

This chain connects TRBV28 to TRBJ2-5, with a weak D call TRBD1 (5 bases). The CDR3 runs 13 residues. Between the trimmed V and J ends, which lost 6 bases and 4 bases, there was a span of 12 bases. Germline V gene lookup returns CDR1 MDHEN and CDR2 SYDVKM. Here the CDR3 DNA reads TGTGCCAGCAGCGTGGTTGGGGCAGAGACCCAGTACTTC. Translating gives CASSVVGAETQYF.

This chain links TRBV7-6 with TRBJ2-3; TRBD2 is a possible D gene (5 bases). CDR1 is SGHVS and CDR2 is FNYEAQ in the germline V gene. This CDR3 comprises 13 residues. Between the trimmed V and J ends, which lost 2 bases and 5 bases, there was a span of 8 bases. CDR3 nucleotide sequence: TGTGCCAGCAGCTTACTCGGGGAAGATACGCAGTATTTT. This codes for CASSLLGEDTQYF.

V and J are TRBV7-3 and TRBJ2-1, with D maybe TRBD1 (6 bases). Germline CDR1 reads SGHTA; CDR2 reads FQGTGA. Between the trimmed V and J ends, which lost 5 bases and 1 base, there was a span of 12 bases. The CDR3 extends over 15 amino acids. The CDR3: CASSLHGQSYNEQFF. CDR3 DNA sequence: TGTGCCAGCAGCCTCCACGGACAGTCCTACAATGAGCAGTTCTTC.

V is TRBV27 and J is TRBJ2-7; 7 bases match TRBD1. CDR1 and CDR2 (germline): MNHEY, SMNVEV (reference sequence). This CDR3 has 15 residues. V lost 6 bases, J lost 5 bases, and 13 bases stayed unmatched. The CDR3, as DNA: TGTGCCAGCAGCAAAGCGGCCTTACAGGGGAACGAGCAGTACTTC. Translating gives CASSKAALQGNEQYF.

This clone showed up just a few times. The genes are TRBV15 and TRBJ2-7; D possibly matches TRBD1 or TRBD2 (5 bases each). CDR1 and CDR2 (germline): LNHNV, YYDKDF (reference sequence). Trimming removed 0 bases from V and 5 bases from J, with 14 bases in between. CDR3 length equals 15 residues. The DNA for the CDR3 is TGTGCCACCAGCAGAGATGTAGGGGCGGGCCACGAGCAGTACTTC. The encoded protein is CATSRDVGAGHEQYF.

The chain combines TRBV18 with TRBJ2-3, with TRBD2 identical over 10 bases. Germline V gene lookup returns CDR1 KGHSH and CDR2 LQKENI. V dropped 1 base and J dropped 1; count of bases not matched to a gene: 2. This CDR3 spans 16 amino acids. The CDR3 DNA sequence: TGTGCCAGCTCACCACGCACTAGCGGGGGCACAGATACGCAGTATTTT. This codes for CASSPRTSGGTDTQYF.

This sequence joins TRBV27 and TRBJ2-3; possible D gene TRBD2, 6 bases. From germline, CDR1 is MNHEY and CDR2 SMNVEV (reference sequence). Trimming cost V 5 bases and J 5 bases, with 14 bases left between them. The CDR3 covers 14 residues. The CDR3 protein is CASSPGLRGDTQYF. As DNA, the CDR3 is TGTGCCAGCAGTCCGGGACTGCGCGGAGATACGCAGTATTTT.

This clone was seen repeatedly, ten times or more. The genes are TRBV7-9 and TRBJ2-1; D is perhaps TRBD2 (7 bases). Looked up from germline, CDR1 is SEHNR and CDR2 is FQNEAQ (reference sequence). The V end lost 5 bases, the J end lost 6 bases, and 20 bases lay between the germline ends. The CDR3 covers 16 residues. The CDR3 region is CASSLPGGLGPNEQFF. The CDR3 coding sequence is TGTGCCAGCAGCCTCCCCGGGGGGCTCGGGCCCAATGAGCAGTTCTTC.

Written as DNA, the CDR3 is TGTGCCAGCAGCTTCGGACTAGCGGATTACAATGAGCAGTTCTTC. This gives the protein CASSFGLADYNEQFF. This rearrangement joins TRBV7-8 to TRBJ2-1, with 10 positions matching TRBD2. The germline V gene has CDR1 SGHVS and CDR2 FQNEAQ. The CDR3 has 15 residues. V gave up 3 bases and J gave up 4 bases; unmatched junction bases: 3. Looking up the rest from reference TRBV7-8 and TRBJ2-1 gives the full variable domain: GAGVSQSPRYKVAKRGQDVALRCDPISGHVSLFWYQQALGQGPEFLTYFQNEAQLDKSGLPSDRFFAERPEGSVSTLKIQRTQQEDSAVYLCASSFGLADYNEQFFGPGTRLTVL.

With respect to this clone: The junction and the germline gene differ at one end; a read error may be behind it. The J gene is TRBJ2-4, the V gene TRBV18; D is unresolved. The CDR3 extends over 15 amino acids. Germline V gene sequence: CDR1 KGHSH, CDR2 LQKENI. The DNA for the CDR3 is TGTGCCAGCTCACCAATCGCGCAAGCCCAAAACATTCAGTACTTC. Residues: CASSPIAQAQNIQYF.

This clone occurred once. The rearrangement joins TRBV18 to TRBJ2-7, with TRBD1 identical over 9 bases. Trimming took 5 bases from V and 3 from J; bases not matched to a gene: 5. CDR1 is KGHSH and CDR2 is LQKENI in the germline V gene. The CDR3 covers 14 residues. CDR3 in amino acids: CASSWDRVSYEQYF. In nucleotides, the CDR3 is TGTGCCAGCTCATGGGACAGGGTTAGCTACGAGCAGTACTTC.

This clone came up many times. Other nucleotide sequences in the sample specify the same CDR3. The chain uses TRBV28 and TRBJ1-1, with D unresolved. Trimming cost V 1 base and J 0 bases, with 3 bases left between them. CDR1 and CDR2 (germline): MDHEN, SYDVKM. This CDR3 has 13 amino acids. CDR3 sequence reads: CASSLSLNTEAFF. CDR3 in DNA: TGTGCCAGCAGTTTATCTTTGAACACTGAAGCTTTCTTT.

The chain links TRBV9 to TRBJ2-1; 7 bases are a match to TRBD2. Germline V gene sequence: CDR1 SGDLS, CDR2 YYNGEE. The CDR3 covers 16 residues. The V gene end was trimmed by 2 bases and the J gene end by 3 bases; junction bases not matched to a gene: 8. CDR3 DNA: TGTGCCAGCAGCGTCCAGGCCGGGAGGAGCTACAATGAGCAGTTCTTC. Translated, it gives CASSVQAGRSYNEQFF.

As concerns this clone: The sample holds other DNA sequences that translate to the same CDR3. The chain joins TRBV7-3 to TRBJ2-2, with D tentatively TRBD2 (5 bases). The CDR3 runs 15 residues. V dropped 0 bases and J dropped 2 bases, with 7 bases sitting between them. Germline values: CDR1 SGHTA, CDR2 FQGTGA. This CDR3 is CASSLTSANTGELFF. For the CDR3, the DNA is TGTGCCAGCAGCTTAACTAGCGCCAACACCGGGGAGCTGTTTTTT.

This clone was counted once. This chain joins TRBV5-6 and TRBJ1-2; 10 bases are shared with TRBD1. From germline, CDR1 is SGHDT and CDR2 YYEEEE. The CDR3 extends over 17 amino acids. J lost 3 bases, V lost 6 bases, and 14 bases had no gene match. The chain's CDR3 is CASTAWGTGASYYGYTF. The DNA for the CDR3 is TGTGCCAGCACCGCCTGGGGGACAGGGGCGAGTTACTATGGCTACACCTTC.

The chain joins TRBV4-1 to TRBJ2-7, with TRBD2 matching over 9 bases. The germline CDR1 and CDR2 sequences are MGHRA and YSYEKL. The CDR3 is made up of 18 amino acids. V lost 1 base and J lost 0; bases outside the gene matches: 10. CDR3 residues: CASSQVPGLAHTSYEQYF. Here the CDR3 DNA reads TGCGCCAGCAGCCAAGTTCCCGGACTAGCGCATACCTCCTACGAGCAGTACTTC.

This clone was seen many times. CDR3 nucleotides: TGTGCCAGCAGCTTAGACCTCAGTTTCTATGGCTACACCTTC. Its translation: CASSLDLSFYGYTF. The chain combines TRBV7-9 with TRBJ1-2, with unresolved D. Per the germline V gene, CDR1 is SEHNR and CDR2 is FQNEAQ (reference sequence). This CDR3 region has 14 residues. V gave up 1 base and J gave up 4 bases, with 10 bases separating them.

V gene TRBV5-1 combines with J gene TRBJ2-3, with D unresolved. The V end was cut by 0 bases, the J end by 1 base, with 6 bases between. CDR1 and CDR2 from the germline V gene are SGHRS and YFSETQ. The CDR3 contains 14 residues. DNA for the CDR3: TGCGCCAGCAGCTTGGGGGTGGGCACAGATACGCAGTATTTT. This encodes CASSLGVGTDTQYF.

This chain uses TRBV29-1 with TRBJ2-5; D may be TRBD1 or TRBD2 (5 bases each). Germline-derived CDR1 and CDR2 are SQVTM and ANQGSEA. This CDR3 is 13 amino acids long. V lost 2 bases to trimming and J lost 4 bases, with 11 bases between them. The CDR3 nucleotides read TGCAGCGTTGAACTACGGGGCCGAGAGACCCAGTACTTC. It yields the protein CSVELRGRETQYF.

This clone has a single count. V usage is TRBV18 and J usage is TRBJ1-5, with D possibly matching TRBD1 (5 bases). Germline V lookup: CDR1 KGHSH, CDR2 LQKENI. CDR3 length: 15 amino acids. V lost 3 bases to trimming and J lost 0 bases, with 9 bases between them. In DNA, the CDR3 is TGTGCCAGCTCACCGGGGCGGAGTAGCAATCAGCCCCAGCATTTT. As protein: CASSPGRSSNQPQHF.

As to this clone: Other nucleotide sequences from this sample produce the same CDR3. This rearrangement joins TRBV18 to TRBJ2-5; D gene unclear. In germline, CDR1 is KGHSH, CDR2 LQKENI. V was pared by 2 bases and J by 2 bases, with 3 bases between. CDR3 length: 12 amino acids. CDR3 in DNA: TGTGCCAGCTCACCAGTACAAGAGACCCAGTACTTC. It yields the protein CASSPVQETQYF.

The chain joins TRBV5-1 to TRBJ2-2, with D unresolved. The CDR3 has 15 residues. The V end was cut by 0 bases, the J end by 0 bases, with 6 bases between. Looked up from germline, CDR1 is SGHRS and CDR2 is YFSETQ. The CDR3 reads CASSLDGANTGELFF. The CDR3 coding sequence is TGCGCCAGCAGCTTGGACGGAGCGAACACCGGGGAGCTGTTTTTT.

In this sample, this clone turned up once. CDR3 sequence reads: CASSSGQGAGNQPQHF. DNA for the CDR3: TGTGCCAGTAGTTCAGGACAGGGGGCTGGGAATCAGCCCCAGCATTTT. The J gene is TRBJ1-5, the V gene TRBV19, with 11 positions matching TRBD1. J gave up 4 bases and V 5 bases, and 7 bases lay outside the gene matches. The CDR3 runs to 16 residues. Germline V gene data show CDR1 as LNHDA and CDR2 as SQIVND (reference sequence).